Listed below are T cell receptor beta chains from one sample, sequenced in a study of shared clonotypes between healthy human individuals. Sequencing was performed with immunoSEQ multiplex PCR; in TCRdb, only in-frame clones are kept and a portion is missing. Among around 650,000 clones, around 96% were seen once, and the ten largest hold around 0.1%. The sequenced sample was naive CD8+ T cells sorted from blood. Source of these receptors: a woman in her twenties or thirties in good health. The CDR3 runs from the conserved cysteine through the conserved F or W. Fields, in order: J gene, V gene, clone size, D gene, CDR3 DNA, CDR3 protein. The D gene is left open where the match is weak. Rows may omit the clone size; those that give it use once, few, many or a size class.

J: TRBJ2-1; V: TRBV2; size: .; D: TRBD2; DNA: TGTGCCAGCACCGCGGGAGGGCCCAATGAGCAGTTCTTC; CDR3: CASTAGGPNEQFF
J: TRBJ2-2; V: TRBV7-9; size: .; D: .; DNA: TGTGCCAGCCGCGGGTTTGCCGGGGAGCTGTTTTTT; CDR3: CASRGFAGELFF
J: TRBJ2-5; V: TRBV2; size: .; D: TRBD2; DNA: TGTGCCAGCAGGTCTAGCGGCGAAGAGACCCAGTACTTC; CDR3: CASRSSGEETQYF
J: TRBJ2-2; V: TRBV6-7; size: .; D: TRBD2; DNA: TGTGCCAGCAGGGGTCCGGGACTAGCGACCGGGGAGCTGTTTTTT; CDR3: CASRGPGLATGELFF
J: TRBJ1-2; V: TRBV6-5; size: .; D: .; DNA: TGTGCCAGCAGCCCCGTGATCGGGGGCACCTATGGCTACACCTTC; CDR3: CASSPVIGGTYGYTF
J: TRBJ1-1; V: TRBV9; size: .; D: .; DNA: TGTGCCAGCAGCGTAGCCGTGGGTGAAGCTTTCTTT; CDR3: CASSVAVGEAFF
J: TRBJ2-5; V: TRBV28; size: .; D: .; DNA: TGTGCCAGCAGTGGAGGACTACAAGAGACCCAGTACTTC; CDR3: CASSGGLQETQYF
J: TRBJ2-7; V: TRBV10-3; size: .; D: .; DNA: TGTGCCATCAGTGTAGGAGGGGCCGGCTACGAGCAGTACTTC; CDR3: CAISVGGAGYEQYF
J: TRBJ2-2; V: TRBV25-1; size: .; D: .; DNA: TGTGCCAGCAGTGTAAGGGGCAGGGGGGAGCTGTTTTTT; CDR3: CASSVRGRGELFF
J: TRBJ2-2; V: TRBV6-5; size: few; D: TRBD1; DNA: TGTGCCAGCAGTTCTTGGGACAGGGCGAACACCGGGGAGCTGTTTTTT; CDR3: CASSSWDRANTGELFF
J: TRBJ1-2; V: TRBV6-1; size: .; D: .; DNA: TGTGCCGGTACCGGAGGGAGTAACTATGGCTACACCTTC; CDR3: CAGTGGSNYGYTF
J: TRBJ2-5; V: TRBV2; size: .; D: TRBD2; DNA: TGTGCCAGCAGTGAGGGACTAGCGGGGGACCAAGAGACCCAGTACTTC; CDR3: CASSEGLAGDQETQYF
J: TRBJ2-7; V: TRBV7-9; size: once; D: .; DNA: TGTGCCAGCAGCTTAAGGTCGGGGGGCACCTACGAGCAGTACTTC; CDR3: CASSLRSGGTYEQYF
J: TRBJ2-1; V: TRBV2; size: .; D: .; DNA: TGTGCCAGCAGGGGACTCGCTGAGGGCGGTAATGAGCAGTTCTTC; CDR3: CASRGLAEGGNEQFF
J: TRBJ2-1; V: TRBV7-9; size: .; D: .; DNA: TGTGCCAGCAGCCCAATATCCGGACTCGTAGAGCAGTTCTTC; CDR3: CASSPISGLVEQFF
J: TRBJ2-3; V: TRBV7-8; size: .; D: TRBD2; DNA: TGTGCCAGCAGTCAACGGGAGGCGGGCACAGATACGCAGTATTTT; CDR3: CASSQREAGTDTQYF
J: TRBJ1-1; V: TRBV6-1; size: .; D: .; DNA: TGTGCCAGCAGTGAAGGGAGAACAGAAGCTTTCTTT; CDR3: CASSEGRTEAFF
J: TRBJ2-7; V: TRBV13; size: .; D: .; DNA: TGTGTCAGCAGCTTAAGTCCGGTCGGCGAGCAGTACTTC; CDR3: CVSSLSPVGEQYF
J: TRBJ2-3; V: TRBV7-3; size: .; D: .; DNA: TGTGCCAGCAGCTTGGTCGGCGGGTCCACAGATACGCAGTATTTT; CDR3: CASSLVGGSTDTQYF
J: TRBJ2-1; V: TRBV7-9; size: .; D: TRBD2; DNA: TGTGCCAGCAGCCCCCGACTAGCGGGCTATGAGCAGTTCTTC; CDR3: CASSPRLAGYEQFF